The source of this T cell receptor delta chain is a study of gamma-delta chains in newborns, infants, children. As for the study in general: Microbial exposure reportedly drives polyclonal innate γδ T cell expansion after birth.

TCRdb called clones anew from the reads with CATT. In the table there are 5,700 or so delta-chain clones, 0.42% of which are singletons. V was trimmed by 1 base and J by 0 bases, leaving 6 bases between them. Germline V gene sequence: CDR1 GEAIGNYY, CDR2 EKD. The CDR3 spans 16 residues. This clone qualifies as medium-sized. At the DNA level, this CDR3 is encoded by other sequences in the same sample as well. The sequenced sample was blood. The sequence was obtained from a child who was a newborn, infant or young child, either healthy, febrile or measles-vaccinated (not recorded which). The chain joins TRDV2 to TRDJ3, with D unclear. For the CDR3, the DNA is TGTGCCTGTGACACTGTCAGCTCCTGGGACACCCGACAGATGTTTTTC. It specifies CACDTVSSWDTRQMFF.